A single sample gave rise to the 24 T cell receptor beta chains below, sequenced in a study of CD8+ T cells in alopecia areata. RNA, once extracted, was reverse transcribed into cDNA for use as the sequencing template. The protocol was immunoSEQ multiplex PCR, while the TCRdb copy is restricted to in-frame clones and leaves out a portion. Found here are around 140,000 clones, roughly 64% of them singletons; the top ten hold around 6.6%. This specimen was CD4+ T cells sorted from blood, taken at week 0. These receptors were obtained from a human donor with alopecia areata.

The chain is built from TRBV29-1 and TRBJ1-5, with 7 bases lining up with TRBD1. The CDR3 sequence is 13 residues long. The junction had 9 bases not matched to a gene; V was cut back by 4 bases and J by 9 bases. Germline V gene lookup returns CDR1 SQVTM and CDR2 ANQGSEA. CDR3 amino acids: CSVARGEGAPQHF. In DNA, the CDR3 is TGCAGCGTTGCAAGGGGGGAGGGGGCGCCCCAGCATTTT.

The V and J genes are TRBV30 and TRBJ2-7; D is perhaps TRBD1 (6 bases). V lost 4 bases to trimming and J lost 3 bases, with 7 bases between them. This CDR3 spans 11 amino acids. Germline values: CDR1 GTSNPN, CDR2 SVGIG (reference sequence). The CDR3 nucleotides read TGTGCCTGGACGACAGGCTACGAGCAGTACTTC. Translation gives CAWTTGYEQYF.

The rearrangement links TRBV30 to TRBJ2-7; 8 bases are shared with TRBD2. The CDR3 is made up of 14 amino acids. The ends lost 0 bases at V and 3 bases at J; junction bases unmatched: 4. Germline V gene data show CDR1 as GTSNPN and CDR2 as SVGIG (reference sequence). CDR3: CAWSVGGTSYEQYF. CDR3 DNA: TGTGCCTGGAGTGTAGGAGGGACTAGCTACGAGCAGTACTTC.

The chain recombines TRBV2 with TRBJ2-5, with D tentatively TRBD1 (5 bases). This CDR3 spans 16 amino acids. V shed 3 bases and J shed 0 bases, with 14 bases lying between them. Germline V lookup: CDR1 SNHLY, CDR2 FYNNEI. CDR3 bases: TGTGCCAGCAGTGACCGCCTGAGACAGTACCAAGAGACCCAGTACTTC. Translating gives CASSDRLRQYQETQYF.

For the CDR3, the DNA is TGTGCCAGCCAGGGCGGGGGGGACGAGCAGTACTTC. Its translation is CASQGGGDEQYF. The V and J genes are TRBV6-5 and TRBJ2-7, with 9 bases matching TRBD2. The trim removed 8 bases at V and 5 bases at J, leaving 4 bases unmatched. Germline V CDR1 and CDR2: MNHEY, SVGAGI. The CDR3 runs 12 residues.

This clone was counted only a few times. CDR3 DNA sequence: TGCAGCGCCGGGACAGGGAACACTGAAGCTTTCTTT. It encodes CSAGTGNTEAFF. The J gene is TRBJ1-1, the V gene TRBV29-1; 8 bases are a match to TRBD1. The CDR3 consists of 12 residues. Germline lookup yields CDR1 SQVTM and CDR2 ANQGSEA. V shed 7 bases, J shed 1 base, and the junction held 2 bases outside the gene matches.

The sample holds a few counts of this clone. This sequence joins TRBV25-1 and TRBJ1-2, with 11 bases aligning to TRBD1. CDR3 size: 15 residues. CDR1 and CDR2 (germline): MGHDK, SYGVNS. The junction had 8 bases not matched to a gene; V was cut back by 4 bases and J by 7 bases. This CDR3 reads CASSGFGQGASGYTF. The CDR3 bases are TGTGCCAGCAGTGGTTTCGGACAGGGGGCGAGTGGCTACACCTTC.

A single count supports this clone. V and J are TRBV4-3 and TRBJ1-2; D is perhaps TRBD1 (5 bases). The CDR3 length is 15 residues. Trimming took off 0 bases at V and 1 base at J, with 9 bases between the two ends. Germline V gives CDR1 LGHNA, CDR2 YSLEER. This chain's CDR3 is CASSQDAGSNYGYTF. Here the CDR3 DNA reads TGCGCCAGCAGCCAAGATGCAGGGAGTAACTATGGCTACACCTTC.

This chain connects TRBV29-1 to TRBJ2-1; either TRBD1 or TRBD2 may fit D (5 bases each). Germline CDR1 reads SQVTM; CDR2 reads ANQGSEA. V was pared by 7 bases and J by 4 bases, with 17 bases between. This CDR3 contains 14 residues. In DNA form, the CDR3 reads TGCAGCGGTTCCGGGACGTCAATTTACAATGAGCAGTTCTTC. This translates into CSGSGTSIYNEQFF.

The chain couples TRBV7-2 to TRBJ2-3; TRBD1 might be the D (6 bases). Looked up from germline, CDR1 is SGHTA and CDR2 is FQGNSA. The CDR3 loop spans 15 amino acids. Trimming removed 5 bases from V and 2 bases from J, with 14 bases in between. In DNA form, the CDR3 reads TGTGCCAGCAGCCCCCAGCAGGGGAACACAGATACGCAGTATTTT. Amino acid sequence: CASSPQQGNTDTQYF.

The V gene is TRBV14, the J gene TRBJ2-4; D remains ambiguous. CDR3 length equals 13 residues. Trimming shortened V by 5 bases and J by 7 bases, and 12 bases separated the two germline ends. Germline CDR1 SGHDN, CDR2 FVKESK. The CDR3 region has the DNA TGTGCCAGCAGCTATAGTGGTACTAACATTCAGTACTTC. As protein: CASSYSGTNIQYF.

The V call is TRBV10-3, the J call TRBJ2-6; tentatively, D is TRBD1 (6 bases). Trimming pared 10 bases from V and 1 base from J, leaving 14 bases between. The germline V gene encodes CDR1 ENHRY and CDR2 SYGVKD. The CDR3 sequence is 15 residues long. CDR3 region: CANRPGDSGANVLTF. The CDR3 bases are TGTGCCAACCGACCAGGGGATTCTGGGGCCAACGTCCTGACTTTC.

This chain links TRBV5-8 with TRBJ1-5, with D hard to call. The V end was cut by 1 base, the J end by 7 bases, with 12 bases between. Germline V gives CDR1 SGHTS, CDR2 YDEGEE. This CDR3 comprises 14 residues. The CDR3 spells CASSLYLLGQPQHF. CDR3 DNA sequence: TGTGCCAGCAGCTTGTATTTGTTAGGACAGCCCCAGCATTTT.

The chain is built from TRBV10-1 and TRBJ2-4; D is ambiguous. Germline CDR1 WNHNN, CDR2 SYGVQD (reference sequence). The ends were cut back, 5 bases at V and 2 bases at J, with 10 bases in the middle. This CDR3 is 14 amino acids long. CDR3 protein: CASSPLVTKNIQYF. CDR3 bases: TGCGCCAGCAGTCCTCTTGTAACCAAAAACATTCAGTACTTC.

V and J are TRBV30 and TRBJ2-5; D may be TRBD2 (6 bases). TRBJ2-7 matches the DNA end more closely, so the J call is doubtful. The germline V gene has CDR1 GTSNPN and CDR2 SVGIG (reference sequence). The CDR3 contains 14 residues. DNA of the CDR3: TGTGCCTGGGAACCGGGACTGCGGTCCCACGAGCAGTACTTC. Protein product: CAWEPGLRSHEQYF.

The J gene is TRBJ2-3, the V gene TRBV29-1; D remains unclear. Germline CDR1 SQVTM, CDR2 ANQGSEA. Trimming took off 4 bases at V and 2 bases at J, with 7 bases between the two ends. This CDR3 spans 12 amino acids. The CDR3: CSVATDTDTQYF. The CDR3 DNA follows: TGCAGCGTTGCCACGGACACAGATACGCAGTATTTT.

This clone was observed a handful of times. The rearrangement links TRBV7-2 to TRBJ1-3, with D perhaps TRBD1 (6 bases). Trimming removed 0 bases at V and 11 bases at J, with 11 bases between. Germline CDR1 and CDR2: SGHTA and FQGNSA. This CDR3 is 13 amino acids long. The CDR3 reads CASSLATGQAIYF. The CDR3 DNA sequence: TGTGCCAGCAGCTTAGCGACAGGACAAGCCATATATTTT.

J is TRBJ2-7 and V is TRBV11-2; TRBD2 matches 7 bases. CDR1 SGHAT and CDR2 FQNNGV come from the germline V gene. This CDR3 comprises 16 residues. J gave up 3 bases and V 0 bases, and 8 bases lay outside the gene matches. Written as DNA, the CDR3 is TGTGCCAGCAGCTTAGAGGGAGGGAGACGGGGCTACGAGCAGTACTTC. Amino acid sequence: CASSLEGGRRGYEQYF.

The chain has TRBV7-9 and TRBJ1-1; no clear D gene. Trimming took off 6 bases at V and 1 base at J, with 6 bases between the two ends. From germline, CDR1 is SEHNR and CDR2 FQNEAQ (reference sequence). The CDR3 totals 12 residues. The CDR3 sequence is CASRTQNTEAFF. The CDR3 nucleotides read TGTGCCAGCAGGACACAGAACACTGAAGCTTTCTTT.

The chain carries TRBV29-1 and TRBJ2-7; D possibly corresponds to TRBD2 (5 bases). Germline lookup yields CDR1 SQVTM and CDR2 ANQGSEA. V gave up 8 bases and J gave up 0 bases, with 17 bases separating them. The CDR3 consists of 14 residues. CDR3 nucleotides: TGCAGCTCTTGCCGGAGGCCCTACTCCTACGAGCAGTACTTC. As protein: CSSCRRPYSYEQYF.

This clone was detected only a few times. The rearrangement joins TRBV11-2 to TRBJ1-1; D unclear. V was cut by 4 bases and J by 6 bases, with 15 bases left in between. This CDR3 is built from 14 residues. Germline CDR1 SGHAT, CDR2 FQNNGV. CDR3 in amino acids: CASSSPNRGPEAFF. For the CDR3, the DNA is TGTGCCAGCAGCTCCCCGAATCGTGGACCTGAAGCTTTCTTT.

V is TRBV5-1 and J is TRBJ1-2; 8 nucleotides align to TRBD1. The CDR3 is 14 amino acids. Germline loops: CDR1 SGHRS, CDR2 YFSETQ. The V segment lost 4 bases and the J segment 6 bases; nucleotides outside the gene matches: 8. The CDR3 DNA sequence: TGCGCCAGCAGCATGGGACAGGCGGGGGATGGCTACACCTTC. Translated: CASSMGQAGDGYTF.

V gene TRBV4-1 combines with J gene TRBJ2-2, with D perhaps matching TRBD2 (7 bases). This CDR3 has 14 amino acids. Trimming pared 5 bases from V and 4 bases from J, leaving 11 bases between. CDR1 MGHRA and CDR2 YSYEKL come from the germline V gene. Written as DNA, the CDR3 is TGCGCCAGCAGCAGGGGAGGGGGCACCGGGGAGCTGTTTTTT. Its translation: CASSRGGGTGELFF.

In the case of this clone: The same CDR3 is also encoded by other DNA sequences in this sample. The rearrangement uses TRBV7-2 and TRBJ2-3; TRBD2 aligns across 9 bases. Germline V gene data show CDR1 as SGHTA and CDR2 as FQGNSA. This CDR3 is 15 amino acids long. Losses at the gene ends were 0 bases for V and 3 bases for J; bases not matched to a gene: 1. CDR3 sequence: CASSLAAGGTDTQYF. CDR3 DNA: TGTGCCAGCAGCTTAGCAGCGGGGGGAACAGATACGCAGTATTTT.